This TCR beta chain came from a study of shared clonotypes between healthy human individuals. Study overall: Three plates each covered CD4 naive and memory; CD8 naive two, CD8 memory one. Study outcomes and limitations: The expectation was that sequencing depth would affect clonotype sharing among donors.

Data came from immunoSEQ multiplex PCR; TCRdb stores just in-frame clones and leaves some out. The profile shows approximately 400,000 clones, 90% to 98% of them singletons. About this clone: Antigen specificity is unknown.

CCR7-negative CD45RA+ TemRA cells were pooled with CD45RO+ cells for CD8 memory. The germline gives CDR1 MNHNS, CDR2 SASEGT. V lost 0 bases and J lost 2, with 8 bases in between. This CDR3 region has 14 residues. The rearrangement uses TRBV6-1 and TRBJ2-7; possibly TRBD2 for D (5 bases). This TCR was sampled from a man aged 25-45 years in good health. Sequencing was done on a sample of memory CD8+ T cells sorted from blood. Subset here: CD45RO+ cells pooled with CCR7-negative TemRA cells. Here the CDR3 reads CASSEAKGAYEQYF. In DNA form, the CDR3 reads TGTGCCAGCAGTGAAGCTAAGGGAGCCTACGAGCAGTACTTC.